This T cell receptor (beta chain) appears in the sequencing data of a study of T-cell memory formation after mild COVID-19. On the study more broadly: The two donors had largely donor-specific TCR clusters. The study's findings and limits: Pre-infection memory showed some responding clones, and this suggested that cross-reactive memory joined.

This clonotype has a handful of counts. What it binds is unknown. TCR alpha and TCR beta cDNA libraries with sample barcodes and UMIs came from 5'RACE using constant-segment primers. TCRdb re-called the 5' RACE reads with MiXCR, one entry per CDR3 protein. Of fewer than 110,000 distinct CDR3 sequences detected, roughly 14% appear once; the ten largest clones hold about 39%. This clonotype was obtained from a man between 18 and 29 years old who had mild COVID-19 (a few samples of this study predate the infection). Cell type and time point are not known. The sample was PBMCs or a T cell subset sorted from them (not recorded which).

Written as DNA, the CDR3 is TGCGCCAGCAGCGCGGGGACAGTAGGACAAGAGACCCAGTACTTC. Translating it yields CASSAGTVGQETQYF. The rearrangement uses TRBV5-1 and TRBJ2-5; D is perhaps TRBD1 (7 bases). Germline V lookup: CDR1 SGHRS, CDR2 YFSETQ. Trimming stripped 4 bases from V and 2 bases from J, with 15 bases between. CDR3 size: 15 residues.